This is a list of T cell receptor beta chains from one sample in a study of T cells in tumors after PD-1 blockade. The protocol was immunoSEQ multiplex PCR, while the TCRdb copy is restricted to in-frame clones and leaves out a portion. This sample has 30,000 to 35,000 clones, with around 73% found just once. The sample here was PBMCs, taken after anti-PD-1 treatment. These receptors were collected from a human donor with basal cell carcinoma. Both conserved end residues are part of each CDR3. The listing skips clone size in some rows; elsewhere it reads once, few, many or a size class.

V	size	J	CDR3
TRBV4-2	.	TRBJ2-7	CASSQSGTSYEQYF
TRBV19	.	TRBJ2-2	CASSITGRIGELFF
TRBV7-6	.	TRBJ2-2	CASSLASAGELFF
TRBV2	.	TRBJ1-2	CASLLVEGSGYTF
TRBV5-6	few	TRBJ2-1	CASSLVSGRGFF
TRBV9	once	TRBJ2-3	CASSVDDGRTTDTQYF
TRBV2	.	TRBJ1-5	CASSPRDRRNNQPQHF
TRBV19	.	TRBJ2-3	CASKPTRKGTDTQYF
TRBV7-6	.	TRBJ2-3	CASSFSVGGIDTQYF
TRBV3-1/TRBV3-2	.	TRBJ2-7	CASSPIGQGPSYEQYF
TRBV24-1	.	TRBJ2-3	CATSELRGPSTDTQYF
TRBV27	once	TRBJ2-3	CASSVMGTSTDTQYF